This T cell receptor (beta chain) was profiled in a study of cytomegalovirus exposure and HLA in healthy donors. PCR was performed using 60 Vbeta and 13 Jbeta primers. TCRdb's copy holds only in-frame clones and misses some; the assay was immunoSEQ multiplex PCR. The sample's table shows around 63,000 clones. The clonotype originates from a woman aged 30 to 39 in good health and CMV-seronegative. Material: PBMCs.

The CDR3 region has the DNA TGCGCCAGCAGCTTGCCGCCTAGCGGGGCTACCTCCTACAATGAGCAGTTCTTC. Amino acid sequence: CASSLPPSGATSYNEQFF. The chain has TRBV5-1 and TRBJ2-1, with TRBD2 identical over 9 bases. The germline gives CDR1 SGHRS, CDR2 YFSETQ. V was pared by 1 base and J by 0 bases, with 8 bases of the junction left unmatched. This CDR3 has 18 residues.